A single sample is the source of the 17 T cell receptor beta chains below, sequenced in a study of T cells in women clearing cervical HPV infection. Repertoires were generated with immunoSEQ multiplex PCR, while TCRdb's copy carries only in-frame clones and drops some. The repertoire shows 31,000 or so clones; the top ten hold about 7%. Sequenced material: blood buffy coat. The receptors shown here come from a woman between 18 and 75 years old with a cervical HPV16 infection that either progressed to CIN3+ or cleared (not recorded which).

Comments on this clone: The CDR3 end falls 3 residues outside the read, so it is completed with the germline J gene. The chain carries TRBV5-1 and TRBJ2-7; possible D gene TRBD1, 5 bases. Germline V lookup: CDR1 SGHRS, CDR2 YFSETQ. The CDR3 contains 13 residues. Trimming took off 3 bases at V and 1 base at J, with 8 bases between the two ends. The sequenced part of the CDR3 DNA is TGCGCCAGCAGCTACGACAGATCCTACGAG. It translates to CASSYDRSYE. The entire CDR3 protein is CASSYDRSYEQYF.

For this clone: The CDR3 goes on 3 residues after the read ends, and that part is filled in from the germline J gene. The V gene is TRBV7-6, the J gene TRBJ1-2; a possible D gene is TRBD1 (6 bases). CDR1 is SGHVS and CDR2 is FNYEAQ in the germline V gene. Trimming removed 5 bases at V and 4 bases at J, with 17 bases between. The CDR3 consists of 15 residues. The CDR3 reads CASSPEVTGTYGYTF. The DNA read from the CDR3 is TGTGCCAGCAGCCCCGAAGTTACAGGGACCTATGGC.

About this clone: The DNA ends 3 residues before the CDR3 does, and the rest of the CDR3 is filled in from the germline J gene. This chain uses TRBV6-1 with TRBJ1-2; TRBD1 aligns across 11 bases. The CDR3 is 14 residues long. Germline CDR1 and CDR2: MNHNS and SASEGT. Incomplete CDR3 DNA: TGTGCCAGCAGTGGCGGACAGGGGGCCTACGAC. Its translation: CASSGGQGAYD. The CDR3, in full, reads CASSGGQGAYDYTF.

The CDR3 loop is CSARDLRQGKYEQYF. CDR3 bases read: TGCAGTGCTAGAGATTTGAGACAGGGGAAGTACGAG. The chain is built from TRBV20-1 and TRBJ2-7, with 8 bases aligning to TRBD1. The read halts 3 residues ahead of the CDR3 end, with the missing end drawn from the germline J gene. This CDR3 is 15 amino acids long. V was pared by 0 bases and J by 4 bases, with 8 bases of the junction left unmatched. Per the germline V gene, CDR1 is DFQATT and CDR2 is SNEGSKA (reference sequence).

The part of the CDR3 DNA that was read is TGTGCCAGCAGTGAAAGGGGAATGAACTATGGC. Residues: CASSERGMNYG. The full CDR3 sequence reads CASSERGMNYGYTF. The chain couples TRBV2 to TRBJ1-2, with D maybe TRBD1 (5 bases). The CDR3 goes on 3 residues after the read ends, and that part is filled in from the germline J gene. The CDR3 length is 14 residues. Deletions cut 2 bases from V and 2 bases from J, with 9 bases between. CDR1 SNHLY and CDR2 FYNNEI come from the germline V gene.

Points on this clone: The sequenced fragment ends 3 residues before the CDR3 boundary, so the rest is inferred from the germline J gene. The J gene is TRBJ1-5, the V gene TRBV18, with TRBD1 matching over 9 bases. This CDR3 is built from 16 residues. Looked up from germline, CDR1 is KGHSH and CDR2 is LQKENI. Trimming at V came to 0 bases and at J to 7 bases, leaving 7 bases not matched to a gene. This CDR3 is CASSPPGQGPGQPQHF. The DNA read from the CDR3 is TGTGCCAGCTCACCACCGGGACAGGGACCGGGACAGCCC.

On this clone: The read terminates 3 residues before the CDR3 end, so the remaining end is supplied by the germline J gene. The chain has TRBV2 and TRBJ2-7; possible D gene TRBD2, 5 bases. Deletions cut 3 bases from V and 3 bases from J, with 15 bases between. Germline CDR1 reads SNHLY; CDR2 reads FYNNEI. The CDR3 is 15 amino acids. CDR3 in amino acids: CASSDPRGLGYEQYF. The covered CDR3 bases are TGTGCCAGCAGTGATCCGAGAGGGCTTGGCTACGAG.

A remark on this clone: The read terminates 3 residues before the CDR3 end, so the remaining end is supplied by the germline J gene. The J gene is TRBJ2-1, the V gene TRBV30, with TRBD2 matching 13 bases. CDR1 GTSNPN and CDR2 SVGIG come from the germline V gene (reference sequence). The CDR3 has 18 residues. V dropped 3 bases and J dropped 0; count of bases not matched to a gene: 8. The CDR3 region is CAWRGGTSGKSSYNEQFF. CDR3 DNA, as far as it was read: TGTGCCTGGAGGGGGGGGACTAGCGGGAAGAGCTCCTACAATGAG.

In regard to this clone: The read gets to within 3 residues of the CDR3 end, and the germline J gene fills in the rest. V is TRBV13 and J is TRBJ2-1; D call uncertain. The CDR3 runs to 14 residues. V was cut by 0 bases and J by 6 bases, with 9 bases left in between. Germline V gene sequence: CDR1 PRHDT, CDR2 FYEKMQ (reference sequence). The CDR3 spells CASSLGLTGNEQFF. Partial CDR3 DNA: TGTGCCAGCAGCTTAGGGCTAACCGGCAATGAG.

Comment on this clone: The sequence runs out 3 residues before the end of the CDR3; the remainder is reconstructed from the germline J gene. The rearrangement links TRBV2 to TRBJ1-2; a weak D match, TRBD1 (5 bases). This CDR3 comprises 15 residues. Germline CDR1 SNHLY, CDR2 FYNNEI. Trimming pared 5 bases from V and 6 bases from J, leaving 19 bases between. The chain's CDR3 is CASSPTRAGPHGYTF. The CDR3 DNA, read in part, is TGTGCCAGCAGTCCGACACGGGCAGGGCCCCATGGC. Based on the CDR3 plus reference TRBV2 and TRBJ1-2, the full variable domain is EPEVTQTPSHQVTQMGQEVILRCVPISNHLYFYWYRQILGQKVEFLVSFYNNEISEKSEIFDDQFSVERPDGSNFTLKIRSTKLEDSAMYFCASSPTRAGPHGYTFGSGTRLTVV.

To note about this clone: The read falls 3 residues short of the CDR3 end, and the missing part is taken from the germline J gene. The genes are TRBV5-1 and TRBJ1-3; D is possibly TRBD1 (5 bases). Trimming removed 5 bases at V and 4 bases at J, with 16 bases between. This CDR3 spans 15 amino acids. CDR1 and CDR2 (germline): SGHRS, YFSETQ. The CDR3 reads CASSPNQGAGNTIYF. Incomplete CDR3 DNA: TGCGCCAGCAGTCCGAACCAGGGTGCAGGAAACACC.

A remark on this clone: The CDR3 end falls 3 residues outside the read, so it is completed with the germline J gene. The chain uses TRBV7-3 and TRBJ1-6; perhaps TRBD1 as D (6 bases). From germline, CDR1 is SGHTA and CDR2 FQGTGA. The CDR3 is 15 amino acids. V dropped 2 bases and J dropped 4 bases, with 9 bases sitting between them. The CDR3 DNA, read in part, is TGTGCCAGCAGCTTATCCGGGACATATAATTCACCC. It encodes CASSLSGTYNSP. The CDR3 as a whole reads CASSLSGTYNSPLHF. The full variable domain, its missing parts supplied by reference TRBV7-3 and TRBJ1-6, is GAGVSQTPSNKVTEKGKYVELRCDPISGHTALYWYRQSLGQGPEFLIYFQGTGAADDSGLPNDRFFAVRPEGSVSTLKIQRTERGDSAVYLCASSLSGTYNSPLHFGNGTRLTVT.

In regard to this clone: The read comes to an end 3 residues before the CDR3 does, leaving the germline J gene to fill in the end. This chain connects TRBV7-3 to TRBJ2-1, with TRBD1 matching over 7 bases. V trimming: 0 bases; J trimming: 4 bases; junction bases outside the gene matches: 9. Per the germline V gene, CDR1 is SGHTA and CDR2 is FQGTGA. The CDR3 consists of 17 residues. CDR3 bases read: TGTGCCAGCAGCTTAACTACAGGGGTTGGGGTATACAATGAG. It yields the protein CASSLTTGVGVYNE. The entire CDR3 is CASSLTTGVGVYNEQFF. The full variable domain, its missing parts supplied by reference TRBV7-3 and TRBJ2-1, is GAGVSQTPSNKVTEKGKYVELRCDPISGHTALYWYRQSLGQGPEFLIYFQGTGAADDSGLPNDRFFAVRPEGSVSTLKIQRTERGDSAVYLCASSLTTGVGVYNEQFFGPGTRLTVL.

Note on this clone: The sequence runs out 3 residues before the end of the CDR3; the remainder is reconstructed from the germline J gene. This rearrangement joins TRBV5-4 to TRBJ2-5, with TRBD2 identical over 12 bases. The CDR3 spans 16 residues. In germline, CDR1 is SGHNT, CDR2 YYREEE (reference sequence). The trim removed 4 bases at V and 1 base at J, leaving 5 bases unmatched. Incomplete CDR3 DNA: TGTGCCAGCAGCACAGGACTAGCGGGGATCCAAGAGACC. Amino acid sequence: CASSTGLAGIQET. The CDR3 reads in full as CASSTGLAGIQETQYF.

With regard to this clone: The read comes to an end 3 residues before the CDR3 does, leaving the germline J gene to fill in the end. The gene calls are TRBV7-8 and TRBJ2-1; possible D gene TRBD2, 6 bases. Trimming took off 4 bases at V and 7 bases at J, with 17 bases between the two ends. The CDR3 loop spans 15 amino acids. CDR1 SGHVS and CDR2 FQNEAQ come from the germline V gene. The CDR3 reads CASSSGTPEPNEQFF. CDR3 bases read: TGTGCCAGCAGCTCCGGGACTCCAGAACCGAATGAG.

The DNA read from the CDR3 is TGCAGTGCTAGATCAACCTACCGGACGACTAGCGGGAGAAATGAG. The encoded protein is CSARSTYRTTSGRNE. Given in full, the CDR3 is CSARSTYRTTSGRNEQFF. The V call is TRBV20-1, the J call TRBJ2-1; 12 bases fit TRBD2. The read ends 3 residues early relative to the CDR3; the germline J gene fills the gap. The CDR3 consists of 18 residues. Losses at the gene ends were 2 bases for V and 7 bases for J; bases not matched to a gene: 15. Germline V CDR1 and CDR2: DFQATT, SNEGSKA (reference sequence).

As regards this clone: Coverage ceases 3 residues before the CDR3 finishes, and the germline J gene fills in the end. The chain has TRBV20-1 and TRBJ2-3, with 11 bases that match TRBD2. Losses at the gene ends were 5 bases for V and 4 bases for J; bases not matched to a gene: 8. The CDR3 loop spans 15 amino acids. The germline V gene encodes CDR1 DFQATT and CDR2 SNEGSKA (reference sequence). CDR3 region: CSAGTSGSRSDTQYF. The part of the CDR3 DNA that was read is TGCAGTGCTGGTACTAGCGGGAGCAGATCAGATACG.